The source of this TCR beta chain is a study of T cell repertoires in cytomegalovirus infection. Turning to the study itself: The public TCR beta signatures pointed to both CMV infection and matching HLA type. Study outcomes and limitations: The cumulative frequency of public TCR beta families distinguished individuals who carried CMV together with the relevant HLA. What dominated the ex vivo response were HLA-C-restricted CMV-specific TCR beta clonotypes.

This clonotype has only a few counts. Its antigen is unknown. TCRdb re-analysed the reads in MiXCR, keeping a single row per CDR3 protein. The sample has about 490,000 distinct CDR3 sequences; about 15% are singletons. The germline CDR1 and CDR2 sequences are MGHRA and YSYEKL. V lost 4 bases to trimming and J lost 1 base, with 10 bases between them. The CDR3 has 14 residues. This TCR derives from a human donor in good health (CMV status not recorded). Some clones in this sample may be carry-over from other donors' samples. The sample taken for sequencing was CD8+ T cells from PBMCs. The J gene is TRBJ1-1, the V gene TRBV4-1, with D possibly matching TRBD1 (5 bases). CDR3 sequence: CASSLGAQNTEAFF. The CDR3 nucleotides read TGCGCCAGCAGCCTCGGGGCCCAGAACACTGAAGCTTTCTTT.